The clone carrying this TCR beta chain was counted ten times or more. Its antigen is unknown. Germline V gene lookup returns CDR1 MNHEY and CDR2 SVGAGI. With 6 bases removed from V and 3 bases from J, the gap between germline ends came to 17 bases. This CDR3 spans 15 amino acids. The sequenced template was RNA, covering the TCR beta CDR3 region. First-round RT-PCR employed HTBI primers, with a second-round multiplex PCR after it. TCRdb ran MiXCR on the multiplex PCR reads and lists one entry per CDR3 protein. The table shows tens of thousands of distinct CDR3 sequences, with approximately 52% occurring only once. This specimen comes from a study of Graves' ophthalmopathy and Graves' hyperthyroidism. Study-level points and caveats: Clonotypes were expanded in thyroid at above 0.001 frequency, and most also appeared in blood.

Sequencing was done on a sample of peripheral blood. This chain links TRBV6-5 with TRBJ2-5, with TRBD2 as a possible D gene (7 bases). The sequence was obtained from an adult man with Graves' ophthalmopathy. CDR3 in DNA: TGTGCCAGCAGCCGCCGGGGGGCTGTGGAAGAGACCCAGTACTTC. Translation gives CASSRRGAVEETQYF.